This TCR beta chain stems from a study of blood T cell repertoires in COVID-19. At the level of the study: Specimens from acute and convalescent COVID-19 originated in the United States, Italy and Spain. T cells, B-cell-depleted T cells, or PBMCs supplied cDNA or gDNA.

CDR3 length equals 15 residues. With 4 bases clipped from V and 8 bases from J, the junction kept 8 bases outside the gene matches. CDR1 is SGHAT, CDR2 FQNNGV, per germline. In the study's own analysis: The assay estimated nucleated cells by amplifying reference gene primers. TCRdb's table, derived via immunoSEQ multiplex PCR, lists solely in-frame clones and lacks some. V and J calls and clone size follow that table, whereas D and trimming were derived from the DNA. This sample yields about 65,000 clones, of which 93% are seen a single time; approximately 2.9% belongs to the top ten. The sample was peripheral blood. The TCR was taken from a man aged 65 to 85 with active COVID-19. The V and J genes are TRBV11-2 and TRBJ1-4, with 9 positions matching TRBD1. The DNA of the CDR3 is TGTGCCAGCAGCTCTCGACAGGGGGTTGAGGAAAAACTGTTTTTT. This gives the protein CASSSRQGVEEKLFF. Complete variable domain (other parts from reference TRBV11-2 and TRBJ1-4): EAGVAQSPRYKIIEKRQSVAFWCNPISGHATLYWYQQILGQGPKLLIQFQNNGVVDDSQLPKDRFSAERLKGVDSTLKIQPAKLEDSAVYLCASSSRQGVEEKLFFGSGTQLSVL.